Following are 19 T cell receptor beta chains from one sample sequenced in a study of cytomegalovirus exposure and HLA in healthy donors. The method was immunoSEQ multiplex PCR; TCRdb's version includes in-frame clones alone and lacks a portion of them. This sample has some 110,000 clones; around 88% occur once, and the top ten carry 1.5% to 2%. Sequencing was performed on PBMCs. These receptors came from a young man in good health and CMV-seronegative.

This clone was observed a handful of times. The rearrangement uses TRBV6-6 and TRBJ1-2; tentatively, D is TRBD1 (6 bases). The CDR3 runs to 12 residues. Trimming pared 4 bases from V and 5 bases from J, leaving 8 bases between. In germline, CDR1 is MNHNY, CDR2 SVGAGI (reference sequence). The CDR3 protein is CASSLDSYGYTF. The CDR3, as DNA: TGTGCCAGCAGTTTGGACAGTTATGGCTACACCTTC.

This chain links TRBV6-6 with TRBJ1-3; 8 nucleotides align to TRBD1. The CDR3 is 15 residues long. Germline V CDR1 and CDR2: MNHNY, SVGAGI (reference sequence). Trimming removed 7 bases from V and 0 bases from J; junction bases left unmatched: 5. CDR3 nucleotide sequence: TGTGCCAGCACGGGACAGGAAAGCTCTGGAAACACCATATATTTT. It codes for CASTGQESSGNTIYF.

The chain couples TRBV29-1 to TRBJ2-1, with 7 positions matching TRBD1. Germline V gene data show CDR1 as SQVTM and CDR2 as ANQGSEA. Trimming at V came to 4 bases and at J to 8 bases, leaving 11 bases not matched to a gene. This CDR3 contains 14 residues. The CDR3 DNA sequence: TGCAGCGTTGGGCATCCGACAGGGCTTGATGAGCAGTTCTTC. It encodes CSVGHPTGLDEQFF.

The chain carries TRBV6-6 and TRBJ2-1, with TRBD2 as a possible D gene (6 bases). The CDR3 sequence is 15 residues long. The germline gives CDR1 MNHNY, CDR2 SVGAGI (reference sequence). V lost 5 bases and J 8 bases, leaving 19 bases between the germline ends. Written as DNA, the CDR3 is TGTGCCAGCAGTCCCAGGAGGGCCGGATTTGATGAGCAGTTCTTC. This gives the protein CASSPRRAGFDEQFF.

The chain links TRBV7-2 to TRBJ1-2; 7 positions agree with TRBD1. CDR1 is SGHTA, CDR2 FQGNSA, per germline. V was pared by 5 bases and J by 3 bases, with 3 bases of the junction left unmatched. The CDR3 length is 13 residues. The CDR3 sequence: CASSPDRDYGYTF. CDR3 in DNA: TGTGCCAGCAGCCCCGACAGGGACTATGGCTACACCTTC. Variable domain in full (rest from reference TRBV7-2 and TRBJ1-2): GAGVSQSPSNKVTEKGKDVELRCDPISGHTALYWYRQSLGQGLEFLIYFQGNSAPDKSGLPSDRFSAERTGGSVSTLTIQRTQQEDSAVYLCASSPDRDYGYTFGSGTRLTVV.

This chain uses TRBV5-1 with TRBJ2-2; TRBD1 matches 7 bases. Germline loops: CDR1 SGHRS, CDR2 YFSETQ. The trim removed 2 bases at V and 3 bases at J, leaving 4 bases unmatched. This CDR3 has 15 residues. CDR3 region: CASSFNRGYTGELFF. The CDR3 DNA sequence: TGCGCCAGCAGCTTTAACAGGGGATACACCGGGGAGCTGTTTTTT.

The chain employs TRBV11-3 and TRBJ1-1, with D possibly matching TRBD1 (5 bases). V lost 6 bases, J lost 4 bases, and 12 bases lay in between. The CDR3 is 13 residues long. Germline CDR1 is SGHNT and CDR2 is YENEEA. The CDR3 sequence is CASSPGGTTEAFF. The DNA for the CDR3 is TGTGCCAGCAGTCCCGGGGGGACCACTGAAGCTTTCTTT.

CDR3 sequence (DNA): TGTGCCAGTAGAATTAGTACAGCGGCCTATGGCTACACCTTC. This encodes CASRISTAAYGYTF. The chain joins TRBV19 to TRBJ1-2; unclear D gene. CDR1 and CDR2 (germline): LNHDA, SQIVND (reference sequence). This CDR3 spans 14 amino acids. Trimming stripped 6 bases from V and 4 bases from J, with 15 bases between.

V and J are TRBV4-3 and TRBJ1-5; tentatively, D is TRBD1 (5 bases). This CDR3 contains 16 residues. Between the trimmed V and J ends, which lost 0 bases and 7 bases, there was a span of 16 bases. Germline lookup yields CDR1 LGHNA and CDR2 YSLEER. The CDR3 coding sequence is TGCGCCAGCAGCCAAGATATGAGCCAGGGAAAACAGCCCCAGCATTTT. Encoded protein: CASSQDMSQGKQPQHF.

This chain links TRBV5-1 with TRBJ2-7, with 7 bases identical to TRBD1. CDR1 and CDR2 from the germline V gene are SGHRS and YFSETQ. V was clipped by 3 bases and J by 3 bases; unmatched bases: 15. CDR3 length: 17 residues. The CDR3 is CASSSSGTAKILYEQYF. The CDR3, as DNA: TGCGCCAGCAGCTCGTCCGGGACAGCCAAAATACTCTACGAGCAGTACTTC.

The chain employs TRBV18 and TRBJ1-4; D gene unclear. Trimming took off 0 bases at V and 8 bases at J, with 16 bases between the two ends. The CDR3 runs to 16 residues. CDR1 and CDR2 (germline): KGHSH, LQKENI. The CDR3 DNA is TGTGCCAGCTCACCACCGAGGTCTACCGTCGGGGAAAAACTGTTTTTT. Translated: CASSPPRSTVGEKLFF.

The chain is built from TRBV5-1 and TRBJ2-7, with D perhaps matching TRBD2 (5 bases). Germline lookup yields CDR1 SGHRS and CDR2 YFSETQ. CDR3 length equals 13 residues. The ends were cut back, 0 bases at V and 4 bases at J, with 8 bases in the middle. The CDR3: CASSLAGVYEQYF. For the CDR3, the DNA is TGCGCCAGCAGCTTGGCCGGGGTATACGAGCAGTACTTC.

The chain links TRBV28 to TRBJ1-3; no clear D. The CDR3 extends over 16 amino acids. V lost 4 bases and J 0 bases, leaving 13 bases between the germline ends. The germline CDR1 and CDR2 sequences are MDHEN and SYDVKM. The CDR3: CASSSPRSTSGNTIYF. CDR3 coding DNA: TGTGCCAGCAGTTCGCCCAGATCCACCTCTGGAAACACCATATATTTT.

This chain links TRBV25-1 with TRBJ2-2; perhaps TRBD1 as D (6 bases). Trimming removed 5 bases at V and 4 bases at J, with 11 bases between. CDR1 and CDR2 (germline): MGHDK, SYGVNS. This CDR3 is built from 14 residues. The CDR3 nucleotides read TGTGCCAGCAGTTCGGGACAAATCACCGGGGAGCTGTTTTTT. This translates into CASSSGQITGELFF.

This chain joins TRBV5-1 and TRBJ1-1; TRBD1 agrees at 8 bases. CDR1 is SGHRS, CDR2 YFSETQ, per germline. The CDR3 loop spans 15 amino acids. V gave up 0 bases and J gave up 1 base; unmatched junction bases: 2. The CDR3 here is CASSLDGQGNTEAFF. Written as DNA, the CDR3 is TGCGCCAGCAGCTTGGACGGACAGGGGAACACTGAAGCTTTCTTT.

This chain uses TRBV15 with TRBJ2-7; 7 bases match TRBD2. The junction had 19 bases not matched to a gene; V was cut back by 5 bases and J by 0 bases. CDR3 length: 19 amino acids. The germline V gene has CDR1 LNHNV and CDR2 YYDKDF (reference sequence). The CDR3 coding sequence is TGTGCCACCAGCCGGAGTGGAGTGCTCTTTGGCGGGAGCTCCTACGAGCAGTACTTC. Protein: CATSRSGVLFGGSSYEQYF.

The chain uses TRBV6-1 and TRBJ2-3, with TRBD1 matching over 7 bases. From germline, CDR1 is MNHNS and CDR2 SASEGT. The CDR3 is 14 residues long. Unmatched junction bases numbered 8, after V lost 5 bases and J lost 6 bases. CDR3 in DNA: TGTGCCAGCAGTTCTCCCGTCAGGGGGGATACGCAGTATTTT. Translation: CASSSPVRGDTQYF.

Only one count was recorded for this clone. This chain links TRBV5-1 with TRBJ1-4; no clear D. CDR3 length equals 14 residues. V lost 4 bases and J lost 5, with 12 bases in between. CDR1 is SGHRS, CDR2 YFSETQ, per germline. In DNA, the CDR3 is TGCGCCAGCAGCACGAACTCGCCGAATGAAAAACTGTTTTTT. This gives the protein CASSTNSPNEKLFF.

The gene calls are TRBV21-1 and TRBJ2-7; TRBD1 is the table's D call and was not checked against the DNA. TRBV21-1 is a known pseudogene. CDR3 length: 16 amino acids. The CDR3 protein is CASSKPPEKISYEQYF. The CDR3, as DNA: TGTGCCAGCAGCAAACCCCCAGAAAAAATCTCCTACGAGCAGTACTTC.